Each of the 20 T cell receptor beta chains below was sequenced from the same sample in a study of blood T cell repertoires in COVID-19. The assay was immunoSEQ multiplex PCR, and TCRdb's table has in-frame clones only and misses some. Here the sample spans 55,000 to 80,000 clones, about 70% being singletons. Material: peripheral blood. All receptors derive from a human donor in a cohort sampled during active COVID-19.

This chain connects TRBV6-5 to TRBJ2-2; TRBD1 aligns across 10 bases. This CDR3 is 15 amino acids long. V lost 4 bases, J lost 4 bases, and 3 bases stayed unmatched. CDR1 and CDR2 (germline): MNHEY, SVGAGI. CDR3 protein: CASSSGTGVTGELFF. CDR3 bases: TGTGCCAGCAGTTCCGGGACAGGGGTCACCGGGGAGCTGTTTTTT.

The rearrangement joins TRBV9 to TRBJ1-1; 8 bases line up with TRBD1. V was clipped by 0 bases and J by 0 bases; unmatched bases: 4. The CDR3 spans 16 residues. In germline, CDR1 is SGDLS, CDR2 YYNGEE. CDR3 protein: CASSVGQGLMNTEAFF. The CDR3 coding sequence is TGTGCCAGCAGCGTAGGACAGGGGTTAATGAACACTGAAGCTTTCTTT.

This chain connects TRBV2 to TRBJ1-3, with 7 bases matching TRBD1. This CDR3 spans 15 amino acids. CDR1 and CDR2 from the germline V gene are SNHLY and FYNNEI. V gave up 4 bases and J gave up 4 bases; unmatched junction bases: 7. Here the CDR3 DNA reads TGTGCCAGCAGTGCCAACAGGGGACAGGGAAACACCATATATTTT. Encoded protein: CASSANRGQGNTIYF.

V and J are TRBV7-9 and TRBJ1-1; 9 bases are shared with TRBD1. The CDR3 totals 13 residues. V trimming: 4 bases; J trimming: 7 bases; junction bases outside the gene matches: 4. Per germline, CDR1 SEHNR and CDR2 FQNEAQ (reference sequence). CDR3 protein: CASSSQTGGEAFF. CDR3 coding DNA: TGTGCCAGCAGCTCGCAGACAGGGGGTGAAGCTTTCTTT.

The rearrangement links TRBV7-8 to TRBJ1-3, with D unclear. Trimming pared 5 bases from V and 2 bases from J, leaving 16 bases between. Germline V lookup: CDR1 SGHVS, CDR2 FQNEAQ. This CDR3 comprises 16 residues. CDR3 DNA: TGTGCCAGCAGCCCGTCTGGCACCAGAACTGGAAACACCATATATTTT. Translating it yields CASSPSGTRTGNTIYF. The variable domain in full, completed from reference TRBV7-8 and TRBJ1-3, reads GAGVSQSPRYKVAKRGQDVALRCDPISGHVSLFWYQQALGQGPEFLTYFQNEAQLDKSGLPSDRFFAERPEGSVSTLKIQRTQQEDSAVYLCASSPSGTRTGNTIYFGEGSWLTVV.

The CDR3, as DNA: TGTGCCAGCAGCCCCCAGGGGGTCGCAGCGAACACCGGGGAGCTGTTTTTT. Translated: CASSPQGVAANTGELFF. The chain is built from TRBV7-9 and TRBJ2-2; 7 bases match TRBD1. There are 17 residues in the CDR3. Germline assignment: CDR1 SEHNR and CDR2 FQNEAQ (reference sequence). J was trimmed by 0 bases and V by 5 bases; bases with no gene match: 9.

The genes are TRBV3-1 (or the pseudogene TRBV3-2) and TRBJ1-1; possibly TRBD1 for D (6 bases). Germline CDR1 is LGHDT and CDR2 is YNNKEL (reference sequence). V gave up 8 bases and J gave up 1 base, with 14 bases separating them. The CDR3 covers 14 residues. The CDR3 bases are TGTGCCAGCCGGAGGGGGGGGCCGAACACTGAAGCTTTCTTT. Amino acids: CASRRGGPNTEAFF.

The chain links TRBV7-2 to TRBJ1-1, with 9 bases lining up with TRBD1. This CDR3 contains 14 residues. CDR1 is SGHTA and CDR2 is FQGNSA in the germline V gene. Trimming removed 3 bases from V and 4 bases from J; junction bases left unmatched: 3. The CDR3, as DNA: TGTGCCAGCAGCTTTTCGGACAGGGGCACTGAAGCTTTCTTT. This sequence encodes CASSFSDRGTEAFF. The variable domain in full, completed from reference TRBV7-2 and TRBJ1-1, reads GAGVSQSPSNKVTEKGKDVELRCDPISGHTALYWYRQSLGQGLEFLIYFQGNSAPDKSGLPSDRFSAERTGGSVSTLTIQRTQQEDSAVYLCASSFSDRGTEAFFGQGTRLTVV.

Only a few counts were recorded for this clone. This sequence joins TRBV5-1 and TRBJ1-5; the D gene is possibly TRBD1 (5 bases). CDR1 and CDR2 (germline): SGHRS, YFSETQ. V lost 4 bases and J lost 3, with 14 bases in between. This CDR3 contains 15 residues. The CDR3 region is CASSAETGHNQPQHF. In DNA, the CDR3 is TGCGCCAGCAGCGCCGAAACAGGACACAATCAGCCCCAGCATTTT. The variable domain in full, completed from reference TRBV5-1 and TRBJ1-5, reads KAGVTQTPRYLIKTRGQQVTLSCSPISGHRSVSWYQQTPGQGLQFLFEYFSETQRNKGNFPGRFSGRQFSNSRSEMNVSTLELGDSALYLCASSAETGHNQPQHFGDGTRLSIL.

The genes are TRBV9 and TRBJ2-5; D is perhaps TRBD2 (5 bases). The CDR3 runs 16 residues. Germline values: CDR1 SGDLS, CDR2 YYNGEE. V was clipped by 4 bases and J by 2 bases, with 18 bases between them. In nucleotides, the CDR3 is TGTGCCAGCAGCCCTCGGCTAGCTACGACTCAAGAGACCCAGTACTTC. Amino acids: CASSPRLATTQETQYF.

This clone was seen a few times. This chain connects TRBV24-1 to TRBJ2-2, with TRBD1 as a possible D gene (6 bases). The germline V gene encodes CDR1 KGHDR and CDR2 SFDVKD. CDR3 length: 16 amino acids. V was pared by 5 bases and J by 1 base, with 13 bases between. The CDR3 protein is CATSARMTGNTGELFF. As DNA, the CDR3 is TGTGCCACCAGTGCAAGGATGACAGGGAACACCGGGGAGCTGTTTTTT.

This chain connects TRBV30 to TRBJ1-2; 7 bases line up with TRBD1. V gave up 5 bases and J gave up 3 bases; unmatched junction bases: 9. The germline gives CDR1 GTSNPN, CDR2 SVGIG (reference sequence). The CDR3 contains 14 residues. CDR3 DNA: TGTGCCTGGCAGAACGGCAGGGGGTACTATGGCTACACCTTC. Encoded protein: CAWQNGRGYYGYTF.

This clone was seen only once. J is TRBJ2-2 and V is TRBV13; 12 nucleotides match TRBD1. Germline V gene data show CDR1 as PRHDT and CDR2 as FYEKMQ (reference sequence). V shed 6 bases and J 5 bases; nucleotides not matched to a gene: 10. The CDR3 sequence is 17 residues long. The chain's CDR3 is CASSHARDRGHTGELFF. CDR3 DNA sequence: TGTGCCAGCAGTCACGCCCGGGACAGGGGGCATACCGGGGAGCTGTTTTTT.

V and J are TRBV6-5 and TRBJ2-6; TRBD2 is a possible D gene (6 bases). Germline-derived CDR1 and CDR2 are MNHEY and SVGAGI. CDR3 length: 13 amino acids. V lost 6 bases to trimming and J lost 11 bases, with 14 bases between them. CDR3 protein: CASSRENGDVLTF. CDR3 nucleotide sequence: TGTGCCAGCAGCCGGGAGAACGGGGACGTCCTGACTTTC.

Only one count was recorded for this clone. The DNA for the CDR3 is TGTGCCAGTAGTACCTTCCAGGGAAGGAATGAGCAGTTCTTC. This translates into CASSTFQGRNEQFF. The chain couples TRBV19 to TRBJ2-1; TRBD1 might be the D (5 bases). Germline lookup yields CDR1 LNHDA and CDR2 SQIVND (reference sequence). The CDR3 has 14 amino acids. Trimming shortened V by 4 bases and J by 7 bases, and 14 bases separated the two germline ends.

The rearrangement links TRBV29-1 to TRBJ1-2; D may be TRBD1 (5 bases). In germline, CDR1 is SQVTM, CDR2 ANQGSEA. The CDR3 covers 11 residues. V was shortened by 3 bases and J by 10 bases, with 12 bases between the two germline ends. CDR3 nucleotide sequence: TGCAGCGTTGATGTTTTGGGGCTCTACACCTTC. It yields the protein CSVDVLGLYTF.

The chain uses TRBV6-2 or TRBV6-3 and TRBJ2-1, with 9 bases aligning to TRBD2. Germline V gives CDR1 MNHEY, CDR2 SVGEGT. This CDR3 contains 15 residues. V trimming: 6 bases; J trimming: 8 bases; junction bases outside the gene matches: 11. CDR3 in amino acids: CASSTRTSANDEQFF. CDR3 DNA sequence: TGTGCCAGCAGCACGCGGACTAGCGCAAACGATGAGCAGTTCTTC.

The CDR3 region has the DNA TGCGCCAGCAGCCAGACCGGGACAACGAACACCGGGGAGCTGTTTTTT. Translating it yields CASSQTGTTNTGELFF. This chain links TRBV5-1 with TRBJ2-2; possibly TRBD1 for D (6 bases). The CDR3 length is 16 residues. From germline, CDR1 is SGHRS and CDR2 YFSETQ. V lost 4 bases to trimming and J lost 0 bases, with 13 bases between them. The full variable domain, its missing parts supplied by reference TRBV5-1 and TRBJ2-2, is KAGVTQTPRYLIKTRGQQVTLSCSPISGHRSVSWYQQTPGQGLQFLFEYFSETQRNKGNFPGRFSGRQFSNSRSEMNVSTLELGDSALYLCASSQTGTTNTGELFFGEGSRLTVL.

The chain has TRBV5-6 and TRBJ1-5; TRBD1 matches at 11 bases. Germline V lookup: CDR1 SGHDT, CDR2 YYEEEE. The junction had 5 bases not matched to a gene; V was cut back by 4 bases and J by 5 bases. CDR3 length: 15 amino acids. The CDR3 DNA is TGTGCCAGCAGCGGGACAGGGGGAAAAGATCAGCCCCAGCATTTT. Its translation: CASSGTGGKDQPQHF.

The chain joins TRBV5-5 to TRBJ2-3; 8 positions match TRBD2. The trim removed 5 bases at V and 2 bases at J, leaving 10 bases unmatched. CDR1 is SGHKS, CDR2 YYEKEE, per germline (reference sequence). CDR3 length: 16 amino acids. Here the CDR3 DNA reads TGTGCCAGCAGTTGGGGACTAGTCCCCCCCACAGATACGCAGTATTTT. Protein product: CASSWGLVPPTDTQYF. Drawing the rest from reference TRBV5-5 and TRBJ2-3, the complete variable domain is DAGVTQSPTHLIKTRGQQVTLRCSPISGHKSVSWYQQVLGQGPQFIFQYYEKEERGRGNFPDRFSARQFPNYSSELNVNALLLGDSALYLCASSWGLVPPTDTQYFGPGTRLTVL.